A selection of T cell receptor beta chains follows, all from one sample in a study of cytomegalovirus exposure and HLA in healthy donors. Clones were read by immunoSEQ multiplex PCR, and TCRdb kept only the in-frame ones, dropping some. The sample has about 120,000 clones, roughly 74% seen once. Sequences were obtained from PBMCs. Receptor source: a woman aged 30 to 39 in good health and CMV-seronegative. The CDR3 runs from the conserved cysteine through the conserved F or W. A D gene is named only where the DNA matches it firmly. Clone size is given for some rows only: seen once, a few or many times, or a class if the clone is expanded.

D gene: TRBD2; clone size: .; J gene: TRBJ2-1; V gene: TRBV13; CDR3 protein: CASSFSPGLAGGWSYNEQFF; CDR3 DNA: TGTGCCAGCAGCTTTTCGCCGGGACTAGCGGGTGGTTGGTCCTACAATGAGCAGTTCTTC
D gene: .; clone size: .; J gene: TRBJ1-2; V gene: TRBV27; CDR3 protein: CASSLSYESNGYTF; CDR3 DNA: TGTGCCAGCAGTTTATCGTACGAATCTAATGGCTACACCTTC
D gene: TRBD2; clone size: .; J gene: TRBJ2-7; V gene: TRBV5-4; CDR3 protein: CASSFYSGLVYEQYF; CDR3 DNA: TGTGCCAGCAGCTTTTATTCGGGACTAGTTTACGAGCAGTACTTC
D gene: TRBD1; clone size: .; J gene: TRBJ1-5; V gene: TRBV9; CDR3 protein: CASSGQGSNQPQHF; CDR3 DNA: TGTGCCAGCAGCGGACAGGGGTCCAATCAGCCCCAGCATTTT
D gene: .; clone size: .; J gene: TRBJ1-3; V gene: TRBV30; CDR3 protein: CAWTGSSGNTIYF; CDR3 DNA: TGTGCCTGGACTGGCAGTTCCGGAAACACCATATATTTT
D gene: TRBD1; clone size: .; J gene: TRBJ1-5; V gene: TRBV19; CDR3 protein: CASSMGQGANQPQHF; CDR3 DNA: TGTGCCAGTAGTATGGGCCAGGGGGCTAATCAGCCCCAGCATTTT
D gene: .; clone size: .; J gene: TRBJ1-2; V gene: TRBV7-9; CDR3 protein: CASSLIVDTGREGYTF; CDR3 DNA: TGTGCCAGCAGCTTAATCGTGGACACAGGGCGAGAGGGCTACACCTTC
D gene: TRBD2; clone size: .; J gene: TRBJ2-1; V gene: TRBV9; CDR3 protein: CASSVGILAREEQFF; CDR3 DNA: TGTGCCAGCAGCGTAGGGATACTAGCGAGAGAAGAGCAGTTCTTC
D gene: TRBD1; clone size: .; J gene: TRBJ2-7; V gene: TRBV5-1; CDR3 protein: CASSWGTDRGYEQYF; CDR3 DNA: TGCGCCAGCAGCTGGGGGACAGATCGCGGGTACGAGCAGTACTTC
D gene: .; clone size: .; J gene: TRBJ1-2; V gene: TRBV15; CDR3 protein: CATSIASPNYGYTF; CDR3 DNA: TGTGCCACCAGCATAGCAAGCCCTAACTATGGCTACACCTTC
D gene: TRBD1; clone size: .; J gene: TRBJ2-7; V gene: TRBV6-5; CDR3 protein: CASSYSGTGGYEQYF; CDR3 DNA: TGTGCCAGCAGTTATAGCGGGACAGGGGGATACGAGCAGTACTTC
D gene: .; clone size: few; J gene: TRBJ2-5; V gene: TRBV11-2; CDR3 protein: CASTYQEGTQYF; CDR3 DNA: TGTGCCAGCACCTACCAGGAGGGGACCCAGTACTTC
D gene: TRBD1; clone size: .; J gene: TRBJ1-1; V gene: TRBV18; CDR3 protein: CASSPFIGPDRDTEAFF; CDR3 DNA: TGTGCCAGCTCACCATTTATCGGTCCCGACAGGGATACTGAAGCTTTCTTT
D gene: TRBD1; clone size: .; J gene: TRBJ2-1; V gene: TRBV2; CDR3 protein: CASSSPGQGIYEQFF; CDR3 DNA: TGTGCCAGCTCTTCTCCGGGACAGGGAATCTATGAGCAGTTCTTC
D gene: .; clone size: .; J gene: TRBJ1-2; V gene: TRBV27; CDR3 protein: CASSLTGTNYGYTF; CDR3 DNA: TGTGCCAGCAGTTTAACAGGGACTAACTATGGCTACACCTTC
D gene: TRBD1; clone size: .; J gene: TRBJ2-7; V gene: TRBV4-2; CDR3 protein: CASSQAVRRQGPYEQYF; CDR3 DNA: TGTGCCAGCAGCCAAGCGGTCCGAAGACAGGGGCCCTACGAGCAGTACTTC
D gene: .; clone size: few; J gene: TRBJ1-3; V gene: TRBV30; CDR3 protein: CAWSVGGSGNTIYF; CDR3 DNA: TGTGCCTGGAGTGTAGGGGGATCTGGAAACACCATATATTTT
D gene: .; clone size: .; J gene: TRBJ1-5; V gene: TRBV5-1; CDR3 protein: CASSLGIGAGDSNQPQHF; CDR3 DNA: TGCGCCAGCAGCTTGGGGATTGGGGCAGGGGATAGCAATCAGCCCCAGCATTTT
D gene: .; clone size: .; J gene: TRBJ1-1; V gene: TRBV5-1; CDR3 protein: CASSLVMNTEAFF; CDR3 DNA: TGCGCCAGCAGCTTGGTCATGAACACTGAAGCTTTCTTT
D gene: .; clone size: .; J gene: TRBJ1-4; V gene: TRBV5-1; CDR3 protein: CASSFGPGGEKLFF; CDR3 DNA: .
D gene: .; clone size: .; J gene: TRBJ2-3; V gene: TRBV7-9; CDR3 protein: CASSASGRVGVPTDTQYF; CDR3 DNA: TGTGCCAGCAGCGCCTCCGGACGGGTGGGAGTCCCCACAGATACGCAGTATTTT
D gene: TRBD2; clone size: .; J gene: TRBJ2-2; V gene: TRBV7-2; CDR3 protein: CASSFNGRDGELFF; CDR3 DNA: TGTGCCAGCAGCTTCAACGGGAGGGACGGGGAGCTGTTTTTT
D gene: TRBD1; clone size: .; J gene: TRBJ1-5; V gene: TRBV18; CDR3 protein: CASSRGETGNSQPQHF; CDR3 DNA: TGTGCCAGCTCCCGAGGCGAGACAGGGAATAGTCAGCCCCAGCATTTT
D gene: .; clone size: .; J gene: TRBJ1-1; V gene: TRBV7-9; CDR3 protein: CASSLWTGRNTEAFF; CDR3 DNA: TGTGCCAGCAGCTTATGGACCGGGAGGAACACTGAAGCTTTCTTT
D gene: TRBD1; clone size: .; J gene: TRBJ2-7; V gene: TRBV2; CDR3 protein: CASTWDRVREQYF; CDR3 DNA: TGTGCCAGCACTTGGGACAGGGTAAGGGAGCAGTACTTC
D gene: TRBD1; clone size: .; J gene: TRBJ1-2; V gene: TRBV7-2; CDR3 protein: CASREGQYYGYTF; CDR3 DNA: TGTGCCAGCAGAGAGGGACAGTACTATGGCTACACCTTC
D gene: TRBD1; clone size: .; J gene: TRBJ1-5; V gene: TRBV30; CDR3 protein: CAWSTTGVIQPQHF; CDR3 DNA: TGTGCCTGGAGCACCACAGGGGTGATTCAGCCCCAGCATTTT
D gene: .; clone size: .; J gene: TRBJ2-1; V gene: TRBV6-1; CDR3 protein: CASSEDSGSYNEQFF; CDR3 DNA: TGTGCCAGCAGTGAAGACTCGGGGAGCTACAATGAGCAGTTCTTC
D gene: .; clone size: .; J gene: TRBJ2-3; V gene: TRBV7-6; CDR3 protein: CASSLPQTGTSTDTQYF; CDR3 DNA: TGTGCCAGCAGCTTACCTCAAACCGGGACTAGCACAGATACGCAGTATTTT
D gene: .; clone size: .; J gene: TRBJ1-3; V gene: TRBV2; CDR3 protein: CASSEWGEPSGNTIYF; CDR3 DNA: TGTGCCAGCAGTGAATGGGGGGAGCCTTCTGGAAACACCATATATTTT
D gene: TRBD1; clone size: .; J gene: TRBJ2-7; V gene: TRBV30; CDR3 protein: CAWSPPRTGMNEQYF; CDR3 DNA: TGTGCCTGGAGCCCACCCCGGACAGGGATGAACGAGCAGTACTTC
D gene: TRBD1; clone size: .; J gene: TRBJ1-2; V gene: TRBV2; CDR3 protein: CASGQGNGYTF; CDR3 DNA: TGTGCCAGCGGACAGGGGAATGGCTACACCTTC
D gene: TRBD1; clone size: .; J gene: TRBJ1-2; V gene: TRBV5-1; CDR3 protein: CASSISGQAYGYTF; CDR3 DNA: TGCGCCAGCAGCATTTCGGGACAGGCCTATGGCTACACCTTC
D gene: TRBD2; clone size: .; J gene: TRBJ2-2; V gene: TRBV5-4; CDR3 protein: CASSQREGWAGELFF; CDR3 DNA: TGTGCCAGCAGCCAACGGGAGGGTTGGGCCGGGGAGCTGTTTTTT
D gene: .; clone size: few; J gene: TRBJ2-3; V gene: TRBV5-1; CDR3 protein: CASLRGLPSTDTQYF; CDR3 DNA: TGCGCCAGCCTCCGGGGGTTACCAAGCACAGATACGCAGTATTTT
D gene: TRBD2; clone size: .; J gene: TRBJ2-2; V gene: TRBV5-1; CDR3 protein: CASSLVRASGSLNTGELFF; CDR3 DNA: TGCGCCAGCAGCTTGGTTCGGGCTAGCGGGAGCTTGAACACCGGGGAGCTGTTTTTT
D gene: TRBD1; clone size: .; J gene: TRBJ2-2; V gene: TRBV2; CDR3 protein: CASSRTGPGTGELFF; CDR3 DNA: TGTGCCAGCAGTCGGACAGGGCCAGGGACCGGGGAGCTGTTTTTT
D gene: .; clone size: once; J gene: TRBJ1-3; V gene: TRBV29-1; CDR3 protein: CSVGESGNTIYF; CDR3 DNA: TGCAGCGTTGGCGAGTCTGGAAACACCATATATTTT
D gene: TRBD2; clone size: .; J gene: TRBJ2-7; V gene: TRBV5-1; CDR3 protein: CASSLDAPGGFYEQYF; CDR3 DNA: TGCGCCAGCAGCTTGGACGCCCCGGGGGGTTTCTACGAGCAGTACTTC
D gene: .; clone size: .; J gene: TRBJ1-3; V gene: TRBV18; CDR3 protein: CASSPPGAGNTIYF; CDR3 DNA: TGTGCCAGCTCACCCCCAGGGGCTGGAAACACCATATATTTT
D gene: .; clone size: .; J gene: TRBJ2-7; V gene: TRBV30; CDR3 protein: CAWSLTDYEQYF; CDR3 DNA: TGTGCCTGGAGCCTGACAGACTACGAGCAGTACTTC
D gene: .; clone size: .; J gene: TRBJ2-1; V gene: TRBV2; CDR3 protein: CASSEISQGDEQFF; CDR3 DNA: TGTGCCAGCAGTGAAATCTCTCAAGGGGATGAGCAGTTCTTC
D gene: .; clone size: .; J gene: TRBJ1-1; V gene: TRBV5-1; CDR3 protein: CASSPKQSLNTEAFF; CDR3 DNA: TGCGCCAGCAGCCCAAAACAGAGTCTGAACACTGAAGCTTTCTTT
D gene: .; clone size: .; J gene: TRBJ1-5; V gene: TRBV6-6; CDR3 protein: CASSTRTGSSNQPQHF; CDR3 DNA: TGTGCCAGCAGTACACGGACTGGATCTAGCAATCAGCCCCAGCATTTT
D gene: TRBD1; clone size: .; J gene: TRBJ1-3; V gene: TRBV30; CDR3 protein: CAWDPGQGSSGNTIYF; CDR3 DNA: TGTGCCTGGGATCCGGGACAGGGGTCCTCTGGAAACACCATATATTTT
D gene: .; clone size: .; J gene: TRBJ1-5; V gene: TRBV15; CDR3 protein: CATSRDHNQPQHF; CDR3 DNA: TGTGCCACCAGCAGAGACCACAATCAGCCCCAGCATTTT
D gene: TRBD1; clone size: .; J gene: TRBJ1-2; V gene: TRBV19; CDR3 protein: CASSILYRGDGYTF; CDR3 DNA: TGTGCCAGTAGTATTCTTTACAGGGGAGATGGCTACACCTTC
D gene: .; clone size: .; J gene: TRBJ2-1; V gene: TRBV11-3; CDR3 protein: CASSVGQGYNEQFF; CDR3 DNA: TGTGCCAGCAGCGTGGGGCAGGGCTACAATGAGCAGTTCTTC
D gene: TRBD1; clone size: .; J gene: TRBJ1-1; V gene: TRBV5-1; CDR3 protein: CASSYQGDTEAFF; CDR3 DNA: TGCGCCAGCAGCTACCAGGGGGACACTGAAGCTTTCTTT
D gene: .; clone size: few; J gene: TRBJ1-2; V gene: TRBV25-1; CDR3 protein: CASSVRGIQGYTF; CDR3 DNA: TGTGCCAGCAGTGTCCGGGGGATACAGGGCTACACCTTC
D gene: .; clone size: .; J gene: TRBJ1-5; V gene: TRBV2; CDR3 protein: CASSGGNQPQHF; CDR3 DNA: TGTGCCAGCTCAGGGGGCAATCAGCCCCAGCATTTT
D gene: .; clone size: .; J gene: TRBJ1-1; V gene: TRBV29-1; CDR3 protein: CSVGGRRNTEAFF; CDR3 DNA: TGCAGCGTTGGGGGGAGGAGGAACACTGAAGCTTTCTTT